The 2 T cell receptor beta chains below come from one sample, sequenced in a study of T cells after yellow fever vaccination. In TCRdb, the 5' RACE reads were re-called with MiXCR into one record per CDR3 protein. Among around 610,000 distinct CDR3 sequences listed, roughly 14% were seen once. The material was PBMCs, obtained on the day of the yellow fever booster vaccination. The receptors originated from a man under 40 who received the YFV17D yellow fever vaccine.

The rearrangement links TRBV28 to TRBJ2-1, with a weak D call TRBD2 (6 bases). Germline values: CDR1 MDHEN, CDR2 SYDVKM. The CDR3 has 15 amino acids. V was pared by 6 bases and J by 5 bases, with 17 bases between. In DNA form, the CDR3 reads TGTGCCAGCAGGCCCCGCCGGGACTTAAACAATGAGCAGTTCTTC. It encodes CASRPRRDLNNEQFF.

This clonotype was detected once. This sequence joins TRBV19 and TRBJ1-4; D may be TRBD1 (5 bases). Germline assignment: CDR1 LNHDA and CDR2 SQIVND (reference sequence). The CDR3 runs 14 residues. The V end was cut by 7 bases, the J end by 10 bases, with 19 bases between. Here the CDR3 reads CASMKGPSSGKLFF. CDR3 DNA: TGTGCCAGTATGAAGGGACCCAGCAGCGGAAAACTGTTTTTT.